The 10 T cell receptor beta chains given below trace back to one sample, sequenced in a study of beta chain features in type 1 diabetes. Study-level points and caveats: Type 1 diabetes patients showed a moderate but significant shortening of TCRB CDR3s in all four CD4+ subsets.

TCRB transcripts that were expressed got sequenced, as all of the isolated RNA had been reverse transcribed. Sequencing was performed with immunoSEQ multiplex PCR; in TCRdb, only in-frame clones are kept and a portion is missing. The sample lists some 350,000 clones, approximately 12% occurring once. For these TCRs, the target antigens are not known. Sequenced: naive CD4+ T cells from blood. Receptor source: a woman aged 18-30 years with type 1 diabetes.

The rearrangement joins TRBV11-2 to TRBJ2-1; 9 nucleotides line up with TRBD2. Trimming cost V 6 bases and J 6 bases; bases outside gene matches: 9. The CDR3 extends over 15 amino acids. The V gene's germline CDR1 is SGHAT and CDR2 FQNNGV. This CDR3 is CASSSLAGSINEQFF. Written as DNA, the CDR3 is TGTGCCAGCAGTTCTCTAGCGGGATCGATCAATGAGCAGTTCTTC.

J is TRBJ1-2 and V is TRBV5-1; D gene ambiguous. Looked up from germline, CDR1 is SGHRS and CDR2 is YFSETQ. Trimming shortened V by 1 base and J by 7 bases, and 14 bases separated the two germline ends. The CDR3 contains 14 residues. The CDR3 DNA sequence: TGCGCCAGCAGCTTGTACGGTACTGCTGGTGGCTACACCTTC. Its protein is CASSLYGTAGGYTF.

This rearrangement joins TRBV6-6 to TRBJ1-2; no definite D call. There are 15 residues in the CDR3. From germline, CDR1 is MNHNY and CDR2 SVGAGI (reference sequence). V gave up 7 bases and J gave up 2 bases, with 17 bases separating them. The CDR3 DNA is TGTGCCAGCACCCCATCGGGGAGGTGGAACTATGGCTACACCTTC. This encodes CASTPSGRWNYGYTF.

The V call is TRBV30, the J call TRBJ2-2; TRBD2 aligns across 11 bases. Per the germline V gene, CDR1 is GTSNPN and CDR2 is SVGIG (reference sequence). The CDR3 consists of 15 residues. Unmatched junction bases numbered 0, after V lost 2 bases and J lost 1 base. The CDR3 DNA reads TGTGCCTGGAGTCTAGCGGGGGGGAACACCGGGGAGCTGTTTTTT. Translating it yields CAWSLAGGNTGELFF.

This clone was seen a handful of times. The chain uses TRBV18 and TRBJ1-2, with D possibly TRBD1 on 6 matching bases. There are 13 residues in the CDR3. The V and J ends lost 2 bases and 8 bases respectively, with 12 bases between them. Germline values: CDR1 KGHSH, CDR2 LQKENI. In DNA, the CDR3 is TGTGCCAGCTCACCAGGTACAGGGCAAGGCTACACCTTC. Translated, it gives CASSPGTGQGYTF.

CDR3 DNA: TGTGCCAGCAGTTTCGCGGTTTACGAGCAGTACTTC. It codes for CASSFAVYEQYF. The chain combines TRBV28 with TRBJ2-7, with no clear D. The CDR3 extends over 12 amino acids. V was clipped by 3 bases and J by 4 bases, with 7 bases between them. CDR1 is MDHEN and CDR2 is SYDVKM in the germline V gene.

The chain uses TRBV6-5 and TRBJ1-1; D unclear. This CDR3 contains 12 residues. V dropped 6 bases and J dropped 9 bases, with 14 bases sitting between them. Germline CDR1 MNHEY, CDR2 SVGAGI. CDR3 bases: TGTGCCAGCAGCCTGCCCGGTCTCCAAGCTTTCTTT. This translates into CASSLPGLQAFF.

This chain connects TRBV11-3 to TRBJ2-3, with D perhaps matching TRBD1 (6 bases). The V gene's germline CDR1 is SGHNT and CDR2 YENEEA. The CDR3 has 14 amino acids. V was clipped by 4 bases and J by 2 bases, with 10 bases between them. The CDR3 nucleotides read TGTGCCAGCAGCTCTAGACAGGCCACAGATACGCAGTATTTT. Protein product: CASSSRQATDTQYF. Full variable domain (missing parts from reference TRBV11-3 and TRBJ2-3): EAGVVQSPRYKIIEKKQPVAFWCNPISGHNTLYWYLQNLGQGPELLIRYENEEAVDDSQLPKDRFSAERLKGVDSTLKIQPAELGDSAVYLCASSSRQATDTQYFGPGTRLTVL.

This clone was found a few times. V gene TRBV9 combines with J gene TRBJ1-1; 8 nucleotides align to TRBD1. Germline lookup yields CDR1 SGDLS and CDR2 YYNGEE. Germline trimming cut 4 bases from V and 5 bases from J; bases unmatched to any gene: 4. The CDR3 covers 13 residues. In DNA, the CDR3 is TGTGCCAGCAGCACTTGGGACAGGACTGAAGCTTTCTTT. Translating gives CASSTWDRTEAFF.

The chain links TRBV15 to TRBJ2-1; 9 bases align to TRBD1. The CDR3 spans 15 residues. The V and J ends lost 2 bases and 2 bases, in that order; junction bases with no gene match: 1. The germline gives CDR1 LNHNV, CDR2 YYDKDF (reference sequence). In DNA, the CDR3 is TGTGCCACCAGCAGAAGACAGGGGGCCTACAATGAGCAGTTCTTC. Protein product: CATSRRQGAYNEQFF.